A single TCR beta chain is shown here with its context. This entry is derived from a study of OX40 agonist ivuxolimab in advanced cancers. Whole-study context: Dose-escalation patients had hepatocellular carcinoma, melanoma, renal cell or head and neck cancer. At 82.7% male, the cohort had a mean age of 60 years, ranging from about 23 to 80.

The CDR3 is 13 residues long. V shed 2 bases and J shed 1 base, with 5 bases lying between them. CDR1 MRHNA and CDR2 SNTAGT come from the germline V gene. The table came from immunoSEQ multiplex PCR; TCRdb's copy has only in-frame clones and leaves some out. The sample consists of fewer than 30,000 clones, approximately 81% of them appearing once. The J gene is TRBJ1-1, the V gene TRBV6-4; D ambiguous. Sequenced material: CD4+ or CD8+ T cells sorted from blood, taken in a trial of the OX40 agonist ivuxolimab. The sequence derives from an adult with an advanced solid tumor such as melanoma, head and neck, liver or kidney cancer. The CDR3 loop reads CASSDGGNTEAFF. CDR3 sequence (DNA): TGTGCCAGCAGTGACGGTGGGAACACTGAAGCTTTCTTT.